The clone carrying this TCR beta chain was counted only a few times. This entry comes from a study of blood T cells in healthy people across ages. A sample-barcoded 5' primer and a J-beta primer mix were used in a second PCR of about 7 to 12 cycles. TCRdb re-called the 5' RACE reads with MiXCR, one entry per CDR3 protein. The table lists nearly 800,000 distinct CDR3 sequences, around three fifths of them singletons. This CDR3 has 13 amino acids. The germline V and J ends were trimmed by 9 bases and 0 bases, with 9 bases remaining between them. CDR1 and CDR2 from the germline V gene are ENHRY and SYGVKD.

The TCR was taken from a man aged 35-49 years in good health. Sequenced: blood. This sequence joins TRBV10-3 and TRBJ2-1, with D possibly matching TRBD2 (6 bases). The CDR3 sequence is CAIMTSSYNEQFF. The CDR3 DNA sequence: TGTGCCATTATGACTAGCTCCTACAATGAGCAGTTCTTC.